These 18 T cell receptor beta chains were sequenced from one sample in a study of cytomegalovirus exposure and HLA in healthy donors (dated by TCRdb to 2016 to 2017). The library relied on the immunoSEQ multiplex PCR assay. The multiplex PCR relied on a mix of 60 forward primers for TCR Vbeta segments and 13 reverse primers for TCR Jbeta segments. Sourced from immuneACCESS, this table was stored by TCRdb with only in-frame sequences that have V and J called. A share of the clones is absent; for the studies checked, an unresolved V gene accounts for under half, and the remainder has no known explanation. The sample table records about 150,000 clones; over 70% of these occur just once. Of the sample, about 2% is held by the ten largest clones. Sequencing was done on a sample of PBMCs. Source of these receptors: a woman between 40 and 50 years old in good health and CMV-seronegative.

This CDR3 reads CATPGQGSKGYTF. The CDR3 DNA is TGTGCCACCCCTGGACAGGGGTCTAAGGGCTACACCTTC. The chain couples TRBV28 to TRBJ1-2; 9 nucleotides line up with TRBD1. V lost 10 bases, J lost 8 bases, and 11 bases stayed unmatched. Germline CDR1 reads MDHEN; CDR2 reads SYDVKM. CDR3 size: 13 residues.

There are a few counts of this clone. V gene TRBV19 combines with J gene TRBJ2-6; maybe TRBD1 (6 bases). Per germline, CDR1 LNHDA and CDR2 SQIVND (reference sequence). The CDR3 covers 16 residues. Trimming cost V 7 bases and J 4 bases, with 17 bases left between them. The CDR3 DNA reads TGTGCCAGTATCCGGGGCAGGGGATCCGGGGCCAACGTCCTGACTTTC. Translation gives CASIRGRGSGANVLTF. Full variable domain (outside the CDR3, taken from reference TRBV19 and TRBJ2-6): DGGITQSPKYLFRKEGQNVTLSCEQNLNHDAMYWYRQDPGQGLRLIYYSQIVNDFQKGDIAEGYSVSREKKESFPLTVTSAQKNPTAFYLCASIRGRGSGANVLTFGAGSRLTVL.

CDR3 residues: CASRTGDVYEAFF. As DNA, the CDR3 is TGTGCCAGCAGGACAGGGGACGTCTATGAAGCTTTCTTT. The V gene is TRBV6-1, the J gene TRBJ1-1; 8 nucleotides align to TRBD1. CDR1 and CDR2 (germline): MNHNS, SASEGT. The CDR3 extends over 13 amino acids. The junction had 7 bases not matched to a gene; V was cut back by 6 bases and J by 7 bases.

This CDR3 reads CASSSEWYEQYF. In DNA, the CDR3 is TGTGCCAGCAGTTCCGAATGGTACGAGCAGTACTTC. The chain carries TRBV2 and TRBJ2-5; D uncertain. The DNA matches TRBJ2-7 better at its end, which makes the J call doubtful. Germline V gene lookup returns CDR1 SNHLY and CDR2 FYNNEI. This CDR3 contains 12 residues.

The V gene is TRBV5-1, the J gene TRBJ1-2, with D maybe TRBD1 (6 bases). Germline values: CDR1 SGHRS, CDR2 YFSETQ. V was clipped by 4 bases and J by 8 bases, with 18 bases between them. This CDR3 contains 14 residues. DNA of the CDR3: TGCGCCAGCAGCCCCGAGGGCAAGGGGGAGGGCTACACCTTC. Its translation: CASSPEGKGEGYTF.

This clone has only a few counts. This chain links TRBV5-6 with TRBJ1-1; TRBD1 might be the D (5 bases). Trimming removed 4 bases at V and 2 bases at J, with 15 bases between. CDR1 is SGHDT and CDR2 is YYEEEE in the germline V gene. The CDR3 is 15 residues long. The CDR3 nucleotides read TGTGCCAGCAGCGATGGGGGGTTAAGAAACACTGAAGCTTTCTTT. Amino acids: CASSDGGLRNTEAFF.

This chain connects TRBV11-2 to TRBJ2-7; 8 bases map to TRBD2. This CDR3 has 15 residues. Germline assignment: CDR1 SGHAT and CDR2 FQNNGV. Trimming took 2 bases from V and 3 from J; bases not matched to a gene: 6. The CDR3 coding sequence is TGTGCCAGCAGCTTACAAAGCGGGAGTTTCTACGAGCAGTACTTC. Its translation: CASSLQSGSFYEQYF.

The CDR3 here is CASSYREEQYF. CDR3 in DNA: TGTGCCAGCAGTTACCGAGAGGAGCAGTACTTC. The chain combines TRBV27 with TRBJ2-5, with no clear D. This CDR3 spans 11 amino acids. V lost 4 bases and J lost 11, with 11 bases in between. Germline assignment: CDR1 MNHEY and CDR2 SMNVEV (reference sequence).

The chain couples TRBV2 to TRBJ2-2, with D maybe TRBD2 (6 bases). Trimming left V 8 bases short and J 6 bases short, with 16 bases between. CDR3 length equals 14 residues. CDR1 SNHLY and CDR2 FYNNEI come from the germline V gene. The CDR3 DNA follows: TGTGCCAGCGAATCGGGGGTAGTCTCCGGGGAGCTGTTTTTT. This translates into CASESGVVSGELFF. The full variable domain, in which reference TRBV2 and TRBJ2-2 provide the parts outside the CDR3, is EPEVTQTPSHQVTQMGQEVILRCVPISNHLYFYWYRQILGQKVEFLVSFYNNEISEKSEIFDDQFSVERPDGSNFTLKIRSTKLEDSAMYFCASESGVVSGELFFGEGSRLTVL.

This sequence joins TRBV6-5 and TRBJ1-1; TRBD1 might be the D (6 bases). The CDR3 spans 13 residues. Trimming pared 5 bases from V and 7 bases from J, leaving 14 bases between. From germline, CDR1 is MNHEY and CDR2 SVGAGI. CDR3 loop: CASSAQGRFEAFF. Written as DNA, the CDR3 is TGTGCCAGCAGTGCGCAGGGGAGATTTGAAGCTTTCTTT.

V and J are TRBV5-6 and TRBJ2-5; D unclear. CDR1 and CDR2 from the germline V gene are SGHDT and YYEEEE. V lost 4 bases, J lost 5 bases, and 12 bases lay in between. There are 13 residues in the CDR3. The CDR3 DNA is TGTGCCAGCAGCCCTTCTGGGCTGGAGACCCAGTACTTC. Translating it yields CASSPSGLETQYF.

The gene calls are TRBV9 and TRBJ2-1; 9 nucleotides line up with TRBD2. CDR3 length: 15 residues. Trimming at V came to 3 bases and at J to 0 bases, leaving 1 base not matched to a gene. Germline CDR1 is SGDLS and CDR2 is YYNGEE. CDR3 nucleotides: TGTGCCAGCAGCGCGACTAGCGGCTCCTACAATGAGCAGTTCTTC. This sequence encodes CASSATSGSYNEQFF.

J is TRBJ2-1 and V is TRBV5-4; D is unclear. Germline CDR1 is SGHNT and CDR2 is YYREEE (reference sequence). The CDR3 has 15 residues. The V gene lost 2 bases and the J gene lost 10 bases, with 19 bases spanning the gap. In DNA form, the CDR3 reads TGTGCCAGCAGCTTTACTACCGTTACAATTCGGGAGCAGTTCTTC. Translating it yields CASSFTTVTIREQFF.

This clone turned up a few times. This chain links TRBV27 with TRBJ1-1; D may be TRBD1 (6 bases). V was cut by 3 bases and J by 3 bases, with 11 bases left in between. The CDR3 extends over 14 amino acids. The germline V gene encodes CDR1 MNHEY and CDR2 SMNVEV (reference sequence). In DNA form, the CDR3 reads TGTGCCAGCAGTTTCCGGGACACCGACACTGAAGCTTTCTTT. Protein: CASSFRDTDTEAFF.

The chain combines TRBV6-1 with TRBJ2-1, with unresolved D. The CDR3 runs to 13 residues. Germline V gene lookup returns CDR1 MNHNS and CDR2 SASEGT. The V gene lost 7 bases and the J gene lost 5 bases, with 12 bases spanning the gap. CDR3 residues: CASNTYADNEQFF. The CDR3 region has the DNA TGTGCCAGCAATACATATGCAGACAATGAGCAGTTCTTC.

CDR3 DNA sequence: TGTGCCAGCAGCCAAGAAAGTCTCGGCGGGGGTACAGATACGCAGTATTTT. Its translation: CASSQESLGGGTDTQYF. This chain connects TRBV4-2 to TRBJ2-3; TRBD2 matches 7 bases. The CDR3 runs to 17 residues. The germline gives CDR1 LGHNA, CDR2 YNFKEQ. V was clipped by 0 bases and J by 3 bases; unmatched bases: 9.

V is TRBV7-8 and J is TRBJ2-3, with 15 bases fitting TRBD2. V trimming: 5 bases; J trimming: 4 bases; junction bases outside the gene matches: 4. The CDR3 is 16 residues long. Germline assignment: CDR1 SGHVS and CDR2 FQNEAQ. CDR3 DNA sequence: TGTGCCAGCAGCCCCAGGACTAGCGGGGGGGCAGATACGCAGTATTTT. This sequence encodes CASSPRTSGGADTQYF.

The chain has TRBV5-1 and TRBJ1-4; 7 positions match TRBD1. The CDR3 runs to 14 residues. The V segment lost 0 bases and the J segment 5 bases; nucleotides outside the gene matches: 1. Per germline, CDR1 SGHRS and CDR2 YFSETQ. For the CDR3, the DNA is TGCGCCAGCAGCTTGGTACAGGGGAATGAAAAACTGTTTTTT. Residues: CASSLVQGNEKLFF.